This passage covers 13 T cell receptor beta chains from one sample sequenced in a study of blood T cell repertoires in COVID-19. Profiled with immunoSEQ multiplex PCR; TCRdb holds only in-frame clones, not every one. The sample has some 41,000 clones, 80% to 90% seen once; the top ten hold under 55%. Sequencing was carried out using peripheral blood. These TCRs come from a woman older than 75 with active or convalescent COVID-19.

The chain carries TRBV4-1 and TRBJ2-7; 11 bases map to TRBD1. Trimming cost V 1 base and J 2 bases; bases outside gene matches: 4. Germline V gives CDR1 MGHRA, CDR2 YSYEKL. This CDR3 region has 16 residues. CDR3 region: CASSQVGGQGAYEQYF. The CDR3 bases are TGCGCCAGCAGCCAAGTTGGGGGACAGGGGGCCTACGAGCAGTACTTC.

The rearrangement links TRBV28 to TRBJ1-5; TRBD1 agrees at 8 bases. Germline V gene data show CDR1 as MDHEN and CDR2 as SYDVKM. Trimming took 3 bases from V and 4 from J; bases not matched to a gene: 8. CDR3 length: 16 amino acids. In DNA form, the CDR3 reads TGTGCCAGCAGTTTTATTAAGGGACAGGCTAATCAGCCCCAGCATTTT. This sequence encodes CASSFIKGQANQPQHF.

J is TRBJ1-1 and V is TRBV24-1; weak D call: TRBD1 (5 bases). Trimming took 5 bases from V and 0 from J, leaving 9 bases between them. This CDR3 has 14 residues. Germline assignment: CDR1 KGHDR and CDR2 SFDVKD. CDR3 in amino acids: CATSGGGLNTEAFF. CDR3 DNA sequence: TGTGCCACCAGTGGGGGGGGACTGAACACTGAAGCTTTCTTT.

The chain links TRBV25-1 to TRBJ1-1; TRBD1 might be the D (6 bases). Trimming pared 4 bases from V and 3 bases from J, leaving 15 bases between. The CDR3 length is 15 residues. CDR1 MGHDK and CDR2 SYGVNS come from the germline V gene. The CDR3 DNA reads TGTGCCAGCAGTGGATCGACAGGTTTACACACTGAAGCTTTCTTT. It translates to CASSGSTGLHTEAFF. Filled out from reference TRBV25-1 and TRBJ1-1, the complete variable domain reads EADIYQTPRYLVIGTGKKITLECSQTMGHDKMYWYQQDPGMELHLIHYSYGVNSTEKGDLSSESTVSRIRTEHFPLTLESARPSHTSQYLCASSGSTGLHTEAFFGQGTRLTVV.

This clone was seen more than once but under ten times. This sequence joins TRBV18 and TRBJ1-5; possible D gene TRBD1, 5 bases. Germline V gives CDR1 KGHSH, CDR2 LQKENI. The CDR3 sequence is 15 residues long. V was trimmed by 3 bases and J by 3 bases, leaving 12 bases between them. Here the CDR3 DNA reads TGTGCCAGCTCACCTGAGGCAGGGTACAATCAGCCCCAGCATTTT. Its translation: CASSPEAGYNQPQHF.

The V and J genes are TRBV5-1 and TRBJ2-1, with 12 bases aligning to TRBD2. Trimming removed 0 bases from V and 6 bases from J; junction bases left unmatched: 7. From germline, CDR1 is SGHRS and CDR2 YFSETQ. The CDR3 is 17 residues long. CDR3: CASSLVPSGRAGNEQFF. In DNA, the CDR3 is TGCGCCAGCAGCTTGGTTCCTAGCGGGAGGGCCGGCAATGAGCAGTTCTTC.

The V and J genes are TRBV28 and TRBJ1-5; 7 nucleotides match TRBD1. CDR1 MDHEN and CDR2 SYDVKM come from the germline V gene. The CDR3 loop spans 14 amino acids. J was trimmed by 6 bases and V by 6 bases; bases with no gene match: 8. The DNA of the CDR3 is TGTGCCAGCAGCCACTACAGGGGAGGTCAGCCCCAGCATTTT. Protein: CASSHYRGGQPQHF.

The J gene is TRBJ1-4, the V gene TRBV29-1; TRBD1 is a possible D gene (5 bases). V shed 7 bases and J shed 4 bases, with 13 bases lying between them. Germline lookup yields CDR1 SQVTM and CDR2 ANQGSEA. The CDR3 spans 13 residues. CDR3 in amino acids: CSARTQGNEKLFF. The CDR3 nucleotides read TGCAGCGCCCGGACCCAGGGTAATGAAAAACTGTTTTTT.

This chain links TRBV19 with TRBJ1-2; D is perhaps TRBD1 (5 bases). Trimming removed 4 bases at V and 5 bases at J, with 11 bases between. The germline CDR1 and CDR2 sequences are LNHDA and SQIVND (reference sequence). This CDR3 contains 13 residues. In DNA form, the CDR3 reads TGTGCCAGTAGTAAAGGGACTGCTTATGGCTACACCTTC. It is translated as CASSKGTAYGYTF.

This clone was recorded only once. The chain links TRBV28 to TRBJ1-1; possible D gene TRBD1, 6 bases. Trimming removed 7 bases at V and 10 bases at J, with 13 bases between. The CDR3 loop spans 11 amino acids. Germline CDR1 and CDR2: MDHEN and SYDVKM. For the CDR3, the DNA is TGTGCCAGCACGGGACCAGGGGTAGCTTTCTTT. It yields the protein CASTGPGVAFF. Full variable domain (missing parts from reference TRBV28 and TRBJ1-1): DVKVTQSSRYLVKRTGEKVFLECVQDMDHENMFWYRQDPGLGLRLIYFSYDVKMKEKGDIPEGYSVSREKKERFSLILESASTNQTSMYLCASTGPGVAFFGQGTRLTVV.

The V call is TRBV7-8, the J call TRBJ2-3, with TRBD2 matching 8 bases. The CDR3 contains 15 residues. After removal of 1 base from V and 0 bases from J, the junction contained 0 bases not matched to a gene. Germline loops: CDR1 SGHVS, CDR2 FQNEAQ. DNA of the CDR3: TGTGCCAGCAGCTTAGTAGCGGGAAGCACAGATACGCAGTATTTT. Its protein is CASSLVAGSTDTQYF.

The V and J genes are TRBV9 and TRBJ1-3; no reliable D call. CDR1 and CDR2 (germline): SGDLS, YYNGEE. Trimming removed 3 bases from V and 2 bases from J, with 9 bases in between. This CDR3 comprises 14 residues. CDR3 region: CASSARLTGNTIYF. DNA for the CDR3: TGTGCCAGCAGCGCCAGGCTAACTGGAAACACCATATATTTT.

The chain joins TRBV7-6 to TRBJ2-5; D is ambiguous. V lost 5 bases, J lost 4 bases, and 8 bases lay in between. The CDR3 consists of 12 residues. In germline, CDR1 is SGHVS, CDR2 FNYEAQ. In DNA, the CDR3 is TGTGCCAGCAGCCCGTCCAGAGAGACCCAGTACTTC. It codes for CASSPSRETQYF.